One T cell receptor (beta chain) is described in this entry. Its antigen remains unknown. The source of the sample is a study of long-term antiretroviral therapy in people with HIV. General study points: Transplant-donor-level diversity was not reached after ART, though diversity increased.

A v3.0 immunoSEQ assay was performed at survey level. Method: immunoSEQ multiplex PCR; TCRdb's copy keeps in-frame clones and lacks some. The table has over 30,000 clones, roughly nine tenths seen once; the top ten hold under 4.5%. With 5 bases clipped from V and 7 bases from J, the junction kept 10 bases outside the gene matches. CDR3 size: 15 residues. The V gene's germline CDR1 is SEHNR and CDR2 FQNEAQ (reference sequence). This specimen consisted of unsorted PBMCs, obtained 1.2 years after starting antiretroviral therapy. This receptor was obtained from a woman in her 50s with HIV. The chain links TRBV7-9 to TRBJ1-5, with TRBD1 matching over 8 bases. Written as DNA, the CDR3 is TGTGCCAGCAGCGCCAGCGGACAGGGTGGCCAGCCCCAGCATTTT. This codes for CASSASGQGGQPQHF.